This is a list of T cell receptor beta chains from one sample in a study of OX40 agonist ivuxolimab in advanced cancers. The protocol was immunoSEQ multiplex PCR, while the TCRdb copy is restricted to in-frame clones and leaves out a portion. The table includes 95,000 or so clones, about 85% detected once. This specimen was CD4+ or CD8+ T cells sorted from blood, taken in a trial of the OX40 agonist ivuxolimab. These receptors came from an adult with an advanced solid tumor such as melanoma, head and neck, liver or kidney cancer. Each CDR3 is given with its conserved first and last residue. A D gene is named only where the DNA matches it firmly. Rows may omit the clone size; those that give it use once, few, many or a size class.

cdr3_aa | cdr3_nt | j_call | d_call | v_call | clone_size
CASSLIPEWAVNEKLFF | TGTGCCAGCAGTTTAATCCCCGAATGGGCGGTAAATGAAAAACTGTTTTTT | TRBJ1-4 | . | TRBV28 | .
CASSLDGTTYNEQFF | TGTGCCAGCAGCTTAGATGGGACTACTTACAATGAGCAGTTCTTC | TRBJ2-1 | TRBD2 | TRBV11-3 | .
CASSTTVGSYEQYF | TGTGCCAGTAGTACGACAGTAGGATCCTACGAGCAGTACTTC | TRBJ2-7 | . | TRBV19 | .
CASTSGYNEQFF | TGTGCCAGTACTAGCGGCTACAATGAGCAGTTCTTC | TRBJ2-1 | TRBD2 | TRBV25-1 | once
CASSQVTGPDTQYF | TGTGCCAGCAGCCAAGTTACAGGACCAGATACGCAGTATTTT | TRBJ2-3 | . | TRBV14 | .
CASSLSSEQYF | TGTGCCAGCAGCCTAAGCAGCGAGCAGTACTTC | TRBJ2-7 | . | TRBV7-9 | .
CARFGLADTGELFF | TGTGCCAGGTTCGGACTAGCGGACACCGGGGAGCTGTTTTTT | TRBJ2-2 | TRBD2 | TRBV19 | .
CASSKAYEQYF | TGTGCCAGCAGCAAGGCCTACGAGCAGTACTTC | TRBJ2-7 | . | TRBV7-2 | .
CASSSPTGLNLEQYF | TGTGCCAGCAGCTCCCCGACAGGGCTGAATTTGGAGCAGTACTTC | TRBJ2-5 | TRBD1 | TRBV11-2 | .
CASSLTGEGTGELFF | TGTGCCAGCAGCTTAACGGGAGAAGGGACCGGGGAGCTGTTTTTT | TRBJ2-2 | . | TRBV11-3 | once
CASSRAGTGAMGGNTIYF | TGTGCCAGCAGCCGCGCCGGGACGGGGGCTATGGGCGGAAACACCATATATTTT | TRBJ1-3 | . | TRBV28 | .
CASSLQGAGANVLTF | TGTGCCAGCAGCCTACAGGGTGCAGGGGCCAACGTCCTGACTTTC | TRBJ2-6 | . | TRBV2 | .
CASSQGSHGNTIYF | TGCGCCAGCAGCCAAGGGAGTCATGGAAACACCATATATTTT | TRBJ1-3 | . | TRBV5-1 | once
CASRPGTSGRTKEQFF | TGCGCCAGCAGGCCCGGGACTAGCGGGAGGACCAAGGAGCAGTTCTTC | TRBJ2-1 | TRBD2 | TRBV5-1 | few
CAWSAIWSAGVANTGELFF | TGTGCCTGGAGTGCGATTTGGTCAGCCGGGGTCGCGAACACCGGGGAGCTGTTTTTT | TRBJ2-2 | . | TRBV30 | .
CALKPGGDTTGELFF | TGTGCTTTAAAACCCGGGGGAGATACCACCGGGGAGCTGTTTTTT | TRBJ2-2 | . | TRBV28 | .
CAWRVRVNTGELFF | TGTGCCTGGAGGGTCCGAGTAAACACCGGGGAGCTGTTTTTT | TRBJ2-2 | . | TRBV30 | once
CASGGGQNTGELFF | TGTGCCAGCGGGGGGGGCCAGAACACCGGGGAGCTGTTTTTT | TRBJ2-2 | TRBD2 | TRBV19 | .
CASRFRPSQETQYF | TGTGCCAGCAGATTTCGACCCTCCCAAGAGACCCAGTACTTC | TRBJ2-5 | . | TRBV2 | .
CATSRDGTAKETQYF | TGTGCCACCAGCAGAGATGGGACAGCGAAAGAGACCCAGTACTTC | TRBJ2-5 | TRBD1 | TRBV15 | .
CASSPIAGGAYEQYF | TGTGCCAGCAGTCCCATAGCGGGAGGCGCTTACGAGCAGTACTTC | TRBJ2-7 | TRBD2 | TRBV28 | .
CASSARGQDEAFF | TGTGCCAGCAGCGCCCGTGGACAGGACGAAGCTTTCTTT | TRBJ1-1 | TRBD1 | TRBV6-1 | .
CASSLQRTSGVGTDTQYF | TGTGCCAGCAGCTTACAAAGGACTAGCGGGGTGGGCACAGATACGCAGTATTTT | TRBJ2-3 | TRBD2 | TRBV11-3 | .
CASSPGGDPAEKLFF | TGTGCCAGCAGCCCCGGGGGGGACCCTGCCGAAAAACTGTTTTTT | TRBJ1-4 | . | TRBV11-3 | .
CASSYGQNTGELFF | TGCGCCAGCAGCTACGGACAGAACACCGGGGAGCTGTTTTTT | TRBJ2-2 | . | TRBV4-1 | once
CASSEGGSYGYTF | TGTGCCAGCAGCGAAGGGGGGAGCTATGGCTACACCTTC | TRBJ1-2 | . | TRBV2 | .
CASSWRGGRSQPQHF | TGTGCCAGCAGCTGGAGGGGGGGTCGATCACAGCCCCAGCATTTT | TRBJ1-5 | . | TRBV7-8 | .